Described below is a single TCR beta chain sequence and its context. Original analysis: The assay estimated nucleated cells by amplifying reference gene primers. TCRdb's table, derived via immunoSEQ multiplex PCR, lists solely in-frame clones and lacks some. V, J and clone size were drawn from that table, and D and trimming were deduced from the DNA. The sample yields 26,000 or so clones, approximately 66% seen once. This record comes from a study of blood T cell repertoires in COVID-19. Study details: Sites in the United States, Italy and Spain provided acute and convalescent COVID-19 samples. PBMCs, B-cell-depleted T cells, or T cells provided the cDNA or gDNA that made up the material.

The sequence was obtained from a man aged 60 to 69 with active or convalescent COVID-19. The sample was peripheral blood.

The CDR3, as DNA: TGTGCCAGCAGCTTAACTACGACTAGCGGCGCCGGGGAGCTGTTTTTT. Translated, it gives CASSLTTTSGAGELFF. The V call is TRBV7-3, the J call TRBJ2-2, with 9 bases matching TRBD2. The CDR3 extends over 16 amino acids. J gave up 6 bases and V 0 bases, and 5 bases lay outside the gene matches. In germline, CDR1 is SGHTA, CDR2 FQGTGA.